Listed here is a single T cell receptor (beta chain). Its antigen is still unknown. Base quality data are lacking; no much larger clone is found one base away. Using the deep immunoSEQ assay, multiplex PCR amplified TCR CDR3 regions from genomic DNA. For each cell subset, the extracted genomic DNA was distributed evenly across all wells of several immunoSEQ 96-well plates, and each plate served as one replicate. For sorted subsets, 150 to 200 ng genomic DNA, equal to tens of thousands of T cell genomes, was loaded into each replicate PCR. Purified libraries were measured with a Qubit 3.0 fluorometer, size-checked on a Bioanalyzer 2100, and measured again with the KAPA Library Quantification kit. Every immunoSEQ 96-well plate was sequenced on a dedicated single-read 150-cycle Illumina NextSeq 550 flow cell. In the paper's pipeline: Because the immunoSEQ output included only junctional sequences and no quality scores, the filtering could not be the same as the filtering used for full-length reads. To assign V/J genes and CDR3, sequences were annotated using PyIR, a Python wrapper for IgBLAST v1.9, with IMGT germline references. Reads were removed for weak V/J assignments (E-value above 1e-6), missing CDR3, stop codons, out-of-frame junctions, or ambiguous translated residues. V3J clonotypes were defined as sequences sharing an identical inferred V gene, J gene, and CDR3 amino acid sequence. The percentage overlap between two repertoires was calculated by dividing the number of shared unique clonotypes by the size of the smaller repertoire. Three approaches were used to assess repertoire richness: RTK rarefaction, the Chao1 estimator, and Recon v2.1 estimates of unobserved clonotypes. Generation probabilities were computed with OLGA for all TCRbeta clonotypes obtained by the gDNA method from several donors. TCRdb stores this immuneACCESS table with in-frame sequences only. Part of the clones is absent; in the studies checked, under half of the shortfall reflects unresolved V genes, and no reason is known for the rest. Clone size and the V and J calls come from that table; the DNA yielded D and trimming. Within this sample are hundreds of thousands of clones, with about 95% of them counted one time only. Over 0.09% of the sample comes from the top ten.

This sample was taken from a study of shared clonotypes between healthy human individuals (dated by TCRdb to 2018 to 2020). Some background on the complete study: The cohort comprised two women and a few men aged 18 to 49 years. Each donor's leukapheresis produced roughly between roughly 0.9 and 8.9 billion PBMCs. Different laboratories and diverse techniques were used to prepare libraries and sequence TCR repertoires, to increase sequencing depth and limit assay-specific biases. Per donor, three plates each were used for CD4 naive and CD4 memory, two for CD8 naive, and one for CD8 memory. The study deeply sequenced blood TCR repertoires of about 5 healthy adults to estimate repertoire size and the extent of clonotype sharing between individuals.

CD8 naive samples were obtained by positive selection for CCR7 among CD45RO-negative cells, yielding a CD45RA+CCR7+ population from which TemRA cells were excluded. The donors were healthy, HIV-negative adults with no recently reported acute infections or vaccinations. All donors were Caucasian adults living in Nashville, Tennessee, USA. After blood collection by leukapheresis, PBMCs were isolated using Ficoll-Histopaque density gradient centrifugation and then cryopreserved in the vapor phase of liquid nitrogen. Analytical flow cytometry was used to check the purity and quantity of every magnetically sorted T cell population. Genomic DNA was isolated from each sorted fraction and quantified by UV absorbance on a Nanodrop 2000c. Broad study findings and their caveats: Sampling was restricted to blood, and TCR repertoires in tissues likely differ from the TCR repertoires found in blood. Compared with non-shared clonotypes, the clonotypes found in all four sorted-subset donors had higher generation probabilities. Because the study included a small number of donors, the genetic and exposure-history diversity represented was limited. Incomplete sequencing was indicated by rarefaction of sorted-subset datasets, despite the large sequencing depth. Estimated clonotype richness was generally larger for naive than for memory subsets. Pairwise subsampling indicated that sequencing depth was expected to affect the degree of clonotype sharing among donors. Sharing across a few donors was observed for approximately 5% of naive CD4, about 3.2% of naive CD8, 2.3% of memory CD4, and around 0.4% of memory CD8 clonotypes.

Sequences MNHEY (CDR1) and SVGAGI (CDR2) are obtained from the germline V gene. Deletion took 6 bases off V and 1 base off J, with a span of 4 bases between the germline ends. There are 12 amino acids in the CDR3, from cysteine to phenylalanine inclusive. Only the CDR3 portion is preserved as DNA: 36 bases, with reading frame beginning at the first base. The source is a woman aged 30 to 39 in good health. This chain is built from TRBV6-5 and TRBJ1-3; too little of a D gene remains to name it. The specimen sequenced was naive CD8+ T cells sorted from blood. Read against the paper, the sample's cell subset or site label means: CD45RA+CCR7+. The CDR3 reads as follows: CASSPSGNTIYF. The bases are TGTGCCAGCAGCCCTTCTGGAAACACCATATATTTT.